Below are 27 T cell receptor beta chains sequenced from a single sample in a study of T cell responses to AZD1222 COVID-19 vaccine. The table came from immunoSEQ multiplex PCR; TCRdb's copy has only in-frame clones and leaves some out. This sample carries 150,000 to 200,000 clones, approximately 94% of them seen once, and the ten largest clones take approximately 5.5%. Sequenced material: peripheral blood, taken 28 days after the second AZD1222 dose. These receptors all come from an adult who received the AZD1222 COVID-19 vaccine.

A single count supports this clone. This rearrangement joins TRBV4-2 to TRBJ2-3; 7 bases agree with TRBD2. V lost 5 bases to trimming and J lost 3 bases; unmatched junction nucleotides: 8. The CDR3 contains 15 residues. Germline V lookup: CDR1 LGHNA, CDR2 YNFKEQ. DNA for the CDR3: TGTGCCAGCAGCGGCGGGAGTAGGCGAACAGATACGCAGTATTTT. Translated, it gives CASSGGSRRTDTQYF.

The V call is TRBV6-2 or TRBV6-3, the J call TRBJ2-1; TRBD1 aligns across 10 bases. The V and J ends lost 5 bases and 2 bases, in that order; junction bases with no gene match: 9. The CDR3 length is 17 residues. Germline loops: CDR1 MNHEY, CDR2 SVGEGT. The CDR3 DNA follows: TGTGCCAGCAGTACATCCCCCGGGACAGGGGCCTACAATGAGCAGTTCTTC. Protein sequence: CASSTSPGTGAYNEQFF.

On this clone itself: Relative to the germline gene, one junction end is altered; a read error may explain this. The V call is TRBV4-2, the J call TRBJ1-1; D gene ambiguous. This CDR3 has 16 amino acids. Germline lookup yields CDR1 LGHNA and CDR2 YNFKEQ. The CDR3 DNA reads TGTGCCAGCAGCCAAGGGATAGGCCACCTGAACACTGAAACTTTCTTT. Its protein product is CASSQGIGHLNTETFF.

This chain links TRBV19 with TRBJ1-2; 9 nucleotides line up with TRBD1. Germline V CDR1 and CDR2: LNHDA, SQIVND (reference sequence). The CDR3 runs 13 residues. J was trimmed by 8 bases and V by 6 bases; bases with no gene match: 7. The CDR3 loop reads CASRWDRAGGYTF. The CDR3 DNA follows: TGTGCCAGTAGGTGGGACAGGGCAGGAGGCTACACCTTC.

The J gene is TRBJ2-1, the V gene TRBV25-1; possibly TRBD1 for D (6 bases). The CDR3 spans 12 residues. Between the trimmed V and J ends, which lost 2 bases and 7 bases, there was a span of 6 bases. The V gene's germline CDR1 is MGHDK and CDR2 SYGVNS. CDR3 bases: TGTGCCAGCAGTGAACAGGGGAATGAGCAGTTCTTC. Translation gives CASSEQGNEQFF.

J is TRBJ1-1 and V is TRBV2, with unresolved D. Trimming left V 7 bases short and J 7 bases short, with 10 bases between. From germline, CDR1 is SNHLY and CDR2 FYNNEI. This CDR3 has 11 amino acids. The CDR3 nucleotides read TGTGCCAGCAACGATTTCAGTGAAGCTTTCTTT. It specifies CASNDFSEAFF.

The V gene is TRBV19, the J gene TRBJ1-5; no reliable D call. Germline-derived CDR1 and CDR2 are LNHDA and SQIVND (reference sequence). The CDR3 runs 14 residues. The ends were cut back, 7 bases at V and 11 bases at J, with 21 bases in the middle. CDR3 amino acids: CASNPSPPTGAQHF. The CDR3 nucleotides read TGTGCCAGTAACCCATCACCCCCCACTGGGGCCCAGCATTTT.

This clone appeared once. The J gene is TRBJ2-7, the V gene TRBV7-8, with 10 bases identical to TRBD1. CDR1 is SGHVS and CDR2 is FQNEAQ in the germline V gene. The J segment lost 2 bases and the V segment lost 3 bases, leaving 7 bases of the junction unmatched. The CDR3 runs to 16 residues. DNA of the CDR3: TGTGCCAGCAGCTTGAGGGTGGGGACAGGGGCCTACGAGCAGTACTTC. It encodes CASSLRVGTGAYEQYF.

CDR3 sequence: CASSYLRTGGGTEAFF. CDR3 DNA: TGTGCCAGCAGTTACTTACGGACAGGGGGAGGCACTGAAGCTTTCTTT. The chain couples TRBV6-2 or TRBV6-3 to TRBJ1-1; TRBD1 matches at 10 bases. Germline lookup yields CDR1 MNHEY and CDR2 SVGEGT. V lost 1 base to trimming and J lost 4 bases; unmatched junction nucleotides: 6. CDR3 length equals 16 residues.

J is TRBJ1-2 and V is TRBV6-5, with D possibly TRBD1 on 5 matching bases. The CDR3 totals 15 residues. In germline, CDR1 is MNHEY, CDR2 SVGAGI. Trimming removed 8 bases at V and 4 bases at J, with 20 bases between. The CDR3 sequence: CASEGSRQGTYGYTF. The DNA of the CDR3 is TGTGCCAGCGAGGGGTCTAGGCAAGGGACCTATGGCTACACCTTC.

J is TRBJ2-1 and V is TRBV10-3; 7 bases line up with TRBD2. CDR3 length equals 17 residues. CDR1 and CDR2 from the germline V gene are ENHRY and SYGVKD. V lost 0 bases and J lost 3; bases outside the gene matches: 8. DNA of the CDR3: TGTGCCATCAGTGAGTCTGGGGGGGGAGTTGGCTACAATGAGCAGTTCTTC. Translation: CAISESGGGVGYNEQFF.

This rearrangement joins TRBV4-1 to TRBJ2-5, with 7 bases that match TRBD2. After removal of 1 base from V and 2 bases from J, the junction contained 7 bases not matched to a gene. The CDR3 totals 16 residues. CDR1 and CDR2 (germline): MGHRA, YSYEKL. The CDR3 sequence: CASSQVGLAEQETQYF. The DNA of the CDR3 is TGCGCCAGCAGCCAAGTCGGGCTAGCGGAACAAGAGACCCAGTACTTC.

This chain's CDR3 is CAWSAGTSYNSPLHF. The CDR3 nucleotides read TGTGCCTGGAGTGCGGGGACCTCCTATAATTCACCCCTCCACTTT. The chain couples TRBV30 to TRBJ1-6; D is possibly TRBD1 (5 bases). V was clipped by 1 base and J by 0 bases, with 7 bases between them. CDR1 GTSNPN and CDR2 SVGIG come from the germline V gene (reference sequence). The CDR3 length is 15 residues.

The V call is TRBV12-5, the J call TRBJ2-7; D not certain. CDR3 size: 15 residues. V lost 0 bases to trimming and J lost 3 bases, with 12 bases between them. From germline, CDR1 is LGHNT and CDR2 FRNRAP. DNA of the CDR3: TGTGCTAGTGGTTTGGTACCGGAGTATCGCTACGAGCAGTACTTC. It codes for CASGLVPEYRYEQYF.

DNA for the CDR3: TGTGCCAGCACGGGGCAGTACTTC. Translated, it gives CASTGQYF. The chain uses TRBV21-1 and TRBJ2-7; the table's D call of TRBD2 was not tested on the DNA. TRBV21-1 is a recognized pseudogene. This CDR3 region has 8 residues.

The CDR3 reads CASSLPRKGGSTEAFF. CDR3 DNA sequence: TGCGCCAGCAGCCTGCCTCGAAAGGGGGGGAGCACTGAAGCTTTCTTT. V gene TRBV4-1 combines with J gene TRBJ1-1; D is possibly TRBD1 (6 bases). V was shortened by 4 bases and J by 4 bases, with 19 bases between the two germline ends. CDR3 length: 16 residues. CDR1 and CDR2 from the germline V gene are MGHRA and YSYEKL.

J is TRBJ2-7 and V is TRBV19, with TRBD1 identical over 7 bases. This CDR3 has 17 amino acids. Per germline, CDR1 LNHDA and CDR2 SQIVND (reference sequence). After removal of 6 bases from V and 3 bases from J, the junction contained 17 bases not matched to a gene. The CDR3 DNA is TGTGCCAGTAGCCTGAACGCTTACGGGACAGCCAACTACGAGCAGTACTTC. It specifies CASSLNAYGTANYEQYF.

The V call is TRBV2, the J call TRBJ2-2, with 9 bases fitting TRBD2. J gave up 5 bases and V 7 bases, and 8 bases lay outside the gene matches. The CDR3 consists of 15 residues. Per germline, CDR1 SNHLY and CDR2 FYNNEI. In DNA, the CDR3 is TGTGCCAGCATAGATAGCGGGAGATCAACCGGGGAGCTGTTTTTT. Protein sequence: CASIDSGRSTGELFF.

The chain links TRBV7-2 to TRBJ2-2, with no clear D. Per the germline V gene, CDR1 is SGHTA and CDR2 is FQGNSA. The length of the CDR3 is 17 residues. Deletions cut 2 bases from V and 2 bases from J, with 15 bases between. The CDR3 coding sequence is TGTGCCAGCAGCTTAAGCTCCGGCTCCGCCAACACCGGGGAGCTGTTTTTT. Amino acid sequence: CASSLSSGSANTGELFF.

The chain recombines TRBV19 with TRBJ1-2; tentative D call: TRBD1 (5 bases). Trimming cost V 10 bases and J 0 bases, with 18 bases left between them. Germline V gene data show CDR1 as LNHDA and CDR2 as SQIVND (reference sequence). This CDR3 comprises 15 residues. Here the CDR3 reads CATRDSEKANYGYTF. CDR3 in DNA: TGTGCCACCAGGGATTCCGAGAAAGCTAACTATGGCTACACCTTC.

This clone has a handful of counts. The chain employs TRBV4-1 and TRBJ1-2; TRBD1 matches 11 bases. This CDR3 region has 15 residues. V lost 2 bases to trimming and J lost 4 bases; unmatched junction nucleotides: 3. Per the germline V gene, CDR1 is MGHRA and CDR2 is YSYEKL. The CDR3 DNA is TGCGCCAGCAGCCAACCGGGACAGGGGGTCTATGGCTACACCTTC. This sequence encodes CASSQPGQGVYGYTF.

The V and J genes are TRBV5-4 and TRBJ1-2; 8 bases are a match to TRBD1. The junction had 2 bases not matched to a gene; V was cut back by 0 bases and J by 7 bases. This CDR3 is built from 13 residues. Germline loops: CDR1 SGHNT, CDR2 YYREEE (reference sequence). The chain's CDR3 is CASSLVQGAGYTF. In nucleotides, the CDR3 is TGTGCCAGCAGCTTGGTCCAGGGGGCTGGCTACACCTTC.

The J gene is TRBJ2-1, the V gene TRBV4-1; TRBD2 aligns across 8 bases. CDR1 MGHRA and CDR2 YSYEKL come from the germline V gene. V lost 4 bases and J lost 4; bases outside the gene matches: 6. This CDR3 contains 15 residues. The CDR3 DNA sequence: TGCGCCAGCAGCCTCGGGGGGGAGAGGTACAATGAGCAGTTCTTC. Protein: CASSLGGERYNEQFF.

The V gene is TRBV7-3, the J gene TRBJ2-1; no firm D call. CDR3 length: 13 amino acids. Germline CDR1 is SGHTA and CDR2 is FQGTGA. The V gene lost 5 bases and the J gene lost 5 bases, with 10 bases spanning the gap. CDR3 in amino acids: CASSQYPNNEQFF. The CDR3 bases are TGTGCCAGCAGCCAATACCCCAACAATGAGCAGTTCTTC.

The chain couples TRBV4-3 to TRBJ2-7; D is undetermined. Germline CDR1 and CDR2: LGHNA and YSLEER. The V gene lost 1 base and the J gene lost 5 bases, with 15 bases spanning the gap. This CDR3 has 15 amino acids. CDR3 residues: CASSQVAVGFDEQYF. The CDR3 nucleotides are TGCGCCAGCAGCCAAGTGGCTGTGGGGTTCGACGAGCAGTACTTC.

The V and J genes are TRBV4-2 and TRBJ2-1; either TRBD1 or TRBD2 may fit D (5 bases each). V lost 0 bases, J lost 4 bases, and 10 bases lay in between. This CDR3 is built from 15 residues. Germline V gives CDR1 LGHNA, CDR2 YNFKEQ. DNA for the CDR3: TGTGCCAGCAGCCAAGACGGGGCTTCATACAATGAGCAGTTCTTC. Translating gives CASSQDGASYNEQFF.

The chain uses TRBV6-2 or TRBV6-3 and TRBJ2-3, with a possible D match to TRBD2 (6 bases). The V gene's germline CDR1 is MNHEY and CDR2 SVGEGT. The CDR3 is 16 residues long. V shed 5 bases and J shed 0 bases, with 15 bases lying between them. CDR3 amino acids: CASSDPPGTSTDTQYF. CDR3 in DNA: TGTGCCAGCAGTGACCCCCCCGGGACTAGCACAGATACGCAGTATTTT.